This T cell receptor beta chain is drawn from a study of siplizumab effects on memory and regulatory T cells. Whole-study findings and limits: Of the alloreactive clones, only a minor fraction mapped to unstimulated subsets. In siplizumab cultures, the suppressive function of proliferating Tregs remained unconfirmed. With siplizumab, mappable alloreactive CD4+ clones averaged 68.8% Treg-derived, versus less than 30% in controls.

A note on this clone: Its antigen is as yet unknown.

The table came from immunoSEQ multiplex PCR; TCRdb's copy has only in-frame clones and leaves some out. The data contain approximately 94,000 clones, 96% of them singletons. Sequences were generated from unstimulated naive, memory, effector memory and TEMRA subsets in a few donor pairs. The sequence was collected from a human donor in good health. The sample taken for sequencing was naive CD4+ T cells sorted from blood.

The CDR3 DNA is TGTGCCAGCAGCGGGGTCGCTGAAGCTTTCTTT. As protein: CASSGVAEAFF. This chain joins TRBV6-1 and TRBJ1-1; D is undetermined. The germline V gene encodes CDR1 MNHNS and CDR2 SASEGT. The CDR3 runs to 11 residues. The V end lost 6 bases, the J end lost 6 bases, and 8 bases lay between the germline ends.